This T cell receptor beta chain comes out of a study of CD8 T cells in Susac syndrome. The RNA input was about 0.5 to 1 ug, and it was reverse transcribed with random hexamers. The TCR beta CDR3 was amplified by immunoSEQ multiplex PCR across 54 Vbeta, 13 Jbeta. TCRdb reprocessed the immunoSEQ multiplex PCR reads with MiXCR, giving one entry per CDR3 protein. The sample has some 180,000 distinct CDR3 sequences; around 94% are singletons. Germline lookup yields CDR1 LNHNV and CDR2 YYDKDF (reference sequence). V was cut by 0 bases and J by 7 bases, with 10 bases left in between. The CDR3 consists of 14 residues.

This sequence joins TRBV15 and TRBJ2-1; D is ambiguous. The clonotype was recovered from a human donor with Susac syndrome. The source material was CD4+ T cells from PBMCs. CDR3 amino acids: CATSRDLQYNEQFF. The DNA for the CDR3 is TGTGCCACCAGCAGAGATTTACAGTATAATGAGCAGTTCTTC. Complete variable domain (other parts from reference TRBV15 and TRBJ2-1): DAMVIQNPRYQVTQFGKPVTLSCSQTLNHNVMYWYQQKSSQAPKLLFHYYDKDFNNEADTPDNFQSRRPNTSFCFLDIRSPGLGDTAMYLCATSRDLQYNEQFFGPGTRLTVL.